This TCR beta chain was retrieved from a study of T cells in Graves' hyperthyroidism and ophthalmopathy. V was cut by 6 bases and J by 5 bases, with 19 bases left in between. Per germline, CDR1 MNHEY and CDR2 SMNVEV (reference sequence). The CDR3 totals 15 residues. Researchers amplified the TCR beta CDR3 regions from RNA transcripts. The HTBI primer set drove a first-round RT-PCR of the TCR CDR3. TCRdb re-called the multiplex PCR reads through MiXCR, storing one row per CDR3 protein. Found here are 400,000 to 600,000 distinct CDR3 sequences, 15% to 20% of them singletons; the top ten hold roughly 29%.

The sample was blood. The chain recombines TRBV27 with TRBJ2-5; no clear D. This receptor was obtained from a woman aged 25 to 45 with Graves' ophthalmopathy. The CDR3 reads CASRPRLTQRETQYF. As DNA, the CDR3 is TGTGCCAGCAGACCTCGACTTACGCAACGGGAGACCCAGTACTTC.